This entry describes one T cell receptor (beta chain). Its specificity is not known. A junction end diverges from the germline sequence, so it may reflect a read error. TCRdb reprocessed the 5' RACE reads with MiXCR, giving one entry per CDR3 protein. This sample has 500,000 to 650,000 distinct CDR3 sequences, with approximately 13% found just once. This sample is part of a study of T cells after yellow fever vaccination. Overall study results and limits: The CD4 and CD8 compartments had a small share of their clonotypes in common.

The CDR3 runs to 17 residues. The material sequenced was PBMCs, taken on the day of the yellow fever booster vaccination. This chain connects TRBV12-3 or TRBV12-4 to TRBJ2-1; 10 nucleotides match TRBD2. The sequence was collected from a man between 25 and 39 years old who received the YFV17D yellow fever vaccine. The CDR3 spells CASSSRASGRVYNDQFF. In DNA, the CDR3 is TGTGCCAGCAGTTCCCGGGCAAGCGGGAGGGTTTACAATGATCAGTTCTTC.